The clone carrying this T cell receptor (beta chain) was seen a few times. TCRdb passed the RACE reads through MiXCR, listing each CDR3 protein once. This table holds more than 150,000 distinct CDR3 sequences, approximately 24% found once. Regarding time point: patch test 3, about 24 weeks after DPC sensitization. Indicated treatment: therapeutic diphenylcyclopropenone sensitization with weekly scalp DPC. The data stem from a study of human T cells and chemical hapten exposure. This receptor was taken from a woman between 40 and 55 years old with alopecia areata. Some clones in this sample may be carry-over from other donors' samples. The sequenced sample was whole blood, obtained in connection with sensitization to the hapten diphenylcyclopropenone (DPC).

The CDR3 here is CASSLGSYQETQYF. The CDR3 DNA reads as TGTGCCAGCAGCTTAGGATCGTACCAAGAGACCCAGTACTTC. This rearrangement joins TRBV7-9 to TRBJ2-5; D unresolved. Germline V lookup: CDR1 SEHNR, CDR2 FQNEAQ (reference sequence). V lost 1 base and J lost 0, with 6 bases in between. The CDR3 has 14 amino acids.